The clone carrying this TCR beta chain was picked up a small number of times. This sample is drawn from a study of T-cell memory formation after mild COVID-19. TCRdb re-analysed the 5' RACE reads in MiXCR, keeping a single row per CDR3 protein. The repertoire holds roughly 150,000 distinct CDR3 sequences, 25% seen once, with around 24% in the top ten. The germline gives CDR1 KGHDR, CDR2 SFDVKD. The CDR3 totals 16 residues. V lost 4 bases to trimming and J lost 4 bases, with 16 bases between them. The V call is TRBV24-1, the J call TRBJ2-4, with a possible D match to TRBD1 (5 bases). The source of this sequence is an adult woman who had mild COVID-19 (a few samples of this study predate the infection). Cell type and time point are not known. The sequenced material came from PBMCs or a T cell subset sorted from them (not recorded which). The chain's CDR3 is CATSENGHRIKNIQYF. The CDR3 bases are TGTGCCACCAGTGAAAACGGACACCGGATTAAAAACATTCAGTACTTC.